This T cell receptor (beta chain) derives from a study of glioma-infiltrating T cells after dendritic cell vaccination. Overall study findings and caveats: Few patients contributed both blood and tumor specimens.

In regard to this clone: Antigen specificity is unknown. Here the CDR3 omits its conserved ending phenylalanine or tryptophan, so a read error is the likely source. Because the CDR3's place on the DNA is in doubt, the DNA is left out and the CDR3 is given as listed by TCRdb.

From germline, CDR1 is MNHGY and CDR2 SVAAGI. The CDR3 is 10 residues long, ends included. The data were produced by immunoSEQ multiplex PCR, yet TCRdb's version contains in-frame clones alone and is incomplete. The sample lists 100,000 or so clones; about 90% were seen once. Time point denoted: after dendritic cell vaccination, including at tumor progression/relapse. The genes are TRBV6-9 and TRBJ1-4; TRBD1, as called in the table, went unchecked against the DNA. The sequence derives from a human donor with glioblastoma. The source material was blood, sampled after dendritic cell vaccination. CDR3 region: CASGGGGLGI.